The rows below give T cell receptor beta chains drawn from one sample of a study of cytomegalovirus exposure and HLA in healthy donors. Sequencing used immunoSEQ multiplex PCR; TCRdb keeps in-frame clones, though not all of them. The sample includes roughly 190,000 clones, roughly 80% of them seen just once. What was sequenced was PBMCs. The receptors here all came from a man aged 50 to 59 in good health and CMV-seronegative. Both conserved end residues are part of each CDR3. D genes are given only for firm matches. Where a row states a size, it is once, few, many or the class of an expanded clone; other rows omit it.

j_gene	abundance	v_gene	d_gene	CDR3aa	CDR3nt
TRBJ2-1	NA	TRBV7-2	TRBD2	CASSSRAGGNEQFF	TGTGCCAGCAGCTCAAGGGCGGGGGGAAATGAGCAGTTCTTC
TRBJ2-6	NA	TRBV5-1	NA	CASSLGLRSGANVLTF	TGCGCCAGCAGCTTGGGATTACGGTCTGGGGCCAACGTCCTGACTTTC
TRBJ1-2	few	TRBV4-3	NA	CASSQTGETTDGYTF	TGCGCCAGCAGCCAAACTGGGGAGACTACGGACGGCTACACCTTC
TRBJ1-2	NA	TRBV9	TRBD1	CASSVGQNLYNYGYTF	TGTGCCAGCAGCGTGGGACAGAACCTCTATAACTATGGCTACACCTTC
TRBJ1-1	few	TRBV7-6	NA	CASSLGEGTEAFF	TGTGCCAGCAGCTTAGGGGAGGGCACTGAAGCTTTCTTT
TRBJ1-2	NA	TRBV10-3	NA	CAISPGVGYTF	TGTGCCATCAGCCCAGGCGTCGGCTACACCTTC
TRBJ2-7	NA	TRBV2	TRBD1	CASSGDRGLYEQYF	TGTGCCAGCAGTGGGGACAGGGGGCTATACGAGCAGTACTTC
TRBJ1-4	once	TRBV19	NA	CASSRDTIEKLFF	TGTGCCAGTAGTCGGGACACCATTGAAAAACTGTTTTTT
TRBJ2-7	NA	TRBV5-6	NA	CASSPSGYYEQYF	TGTGCCAGCAGCCCTTCCGGGTACTACGAGCAGTACTTC
TRBJ2-7	once	TRBV10-2	TRBD2	CASSSLTRGGPYEQYF	TGCGCCAGCAGTTCCCTTACTCGCGGGGGACCCTACGAGCAGTACTTC
TRBJ1-2	NA	TRBV19	NA	CASSLQTETVYGYTF	TGTGCCAGTAGTCTGCAGACCGAGACTGTATATGGCTACACCTTC
TRBJ2-2	few	TRBV29-1	NA	CSVASSPAAGELFF	TGCAGCGTTGCATCTAGCCCCGCTGCCGGGGAGCTGTTTTTT
TRBJ2-5	NA	TRBV7-7	TRBD1	CASSRQGYSGETQYF	TGTGCTAGCAGCCGACAGGGATATTCCGGGGAGACCCAGTACTTC
TRBJ1-3	NA	TRBV4-1	NA	CASSQVTASGNTIYF	TGCGCCAGCAGCCAAGTCACAGCCTCTGGAAACACCATATATTTT
TRBJ1-6	NA	TRBV2	NA	CASSDVQGYSPLHF	TGTGCCAGCAGTGACGTACAGGGTTATTCACCCCTCCACTTT
TRBJ2-1	NA	TRBV5-1	NA	CASRGGTIDEQFF	TGCGCCAGCAGAGGAGGGACGATCGATGAGCAGTTCTTC
TRBJ1-6	NA	TRBV27	NA	CASSVSSYNSPLHF	TGTGCCAGCAGCGTGAGCTCCTATAATTCACCCCTCCACTTT
TRBJ2-5	NA	TRBV27	TRBD1	CASSPGTGGIGQYF	TGTGCCAGCAGCCCAGGGACAGGGGGCATTGGGCAGTACTTC
TRBJ1-2	NA	TRBV4-1	NA	CASSQVVRHPSGSYGYTF	TGCGCCAGCAGCCAGGTTGTAAGACACCCTTCTGGCTCTTATGGCTACACCTTC
TRBJ1-6	once	TRBV5-6	TRBD1	CASGFRDSYNSPLHF	TGTGCCAGCGGTTTTAGGGACAGTTATAATTCACCCCTCCACTTT
TRBJ2-1	NA	TRBV6-5	NA	CASSTDSYNEQFF	TGTGCCAGCAGTACCGACAGTTACAATGAGCAGTTCTTC
TRBJ1-6	NA	TRBV6-5	NA	CASSYGQYNSPLHF	TGTGCCAGCAGCTACGGACAGTATAATTCACCCCTCCACTTT
TRBJ2-3	NA	TRBV18	TRBD2	CASSLLAGTTDTQYF	TGTGCCAGCTCCCTCTTAGCGGGGACCACAGATACGCAGTATTTT
TRBJ2-7	NA	TRBV18	TRBD2	CASSPPGLAGYEQYF	TGTGCCAGCTCACCTCCGGGACTAGCGGGGTACGAGCAGTACTTC
TRBJ2-1	NA	TRBV5-1	TRBD2	CASSGRLAGGSSYNEQFF	TGCGCCAGCAGCGGGCGCCTAGCGGGGGGGAGCTCCTACAATGAGCAGTTCTTC
TRBJ2-7	NA	TRBV27	NA	CASSFRGYEQYF	TGTGCCAGCAGTTTTAGAGGGTACGAGCAGTACTTC
TRBJ2-7	once	TRBV5-1	TRBD2	CASSSLTSSGGTKYYEQYF	TGCGCCAGCAGCTCGCTGACTTCGAGCGGGGGGACTAAATACTACGAGCAGTACTTC
TRBJ1-2	NA	TRBV18	TRBD1	CASSPRQGEGGYTF	TGTGCCAGCTCACCCCGACAGGGAGAAGGTGGCTACACCTTC
TRBJ1-3	NA	TRBV19	TRBD1	CASSIRQGLNTIYF	TGTGCCAGTAGTATCCGACAGGGGTTAAACACCATATATTTT
TRBJ1-1	NA	TRBV11-2	TRBD1	CASSPSRGQYTEAFF	TGTGCCAGCAGCCCCAGTCGGGGACAGTACACTGAAGCTTTCTTT